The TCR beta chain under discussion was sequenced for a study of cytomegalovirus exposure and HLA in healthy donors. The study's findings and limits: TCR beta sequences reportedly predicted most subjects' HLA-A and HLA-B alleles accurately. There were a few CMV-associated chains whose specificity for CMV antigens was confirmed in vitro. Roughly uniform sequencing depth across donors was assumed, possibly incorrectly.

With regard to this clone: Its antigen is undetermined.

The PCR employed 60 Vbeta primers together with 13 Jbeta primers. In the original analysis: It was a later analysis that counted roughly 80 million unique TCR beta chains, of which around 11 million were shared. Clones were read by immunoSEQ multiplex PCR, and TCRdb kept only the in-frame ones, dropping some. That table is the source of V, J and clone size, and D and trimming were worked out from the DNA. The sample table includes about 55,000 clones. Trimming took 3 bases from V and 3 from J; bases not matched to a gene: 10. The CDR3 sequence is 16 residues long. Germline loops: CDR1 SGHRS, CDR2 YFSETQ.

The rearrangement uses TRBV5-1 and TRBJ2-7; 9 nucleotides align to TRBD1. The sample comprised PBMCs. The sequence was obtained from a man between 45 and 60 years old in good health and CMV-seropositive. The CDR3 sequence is CASSSSQGALVYEQYF. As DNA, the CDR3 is TGCGCCAGCAGCTCCTCACAGGGGGCCTTGGTCTACGAGCAGTACTTC.